What follows are 8 T cell receptor beta chains derived from one specimen sequenced in a study of response to subunit inactivated influenza vaccine. TCRdb fed the RT-PCR reads into MiXCR, producing one record per CDR3 protein. The table shows 490,000 or so distinct CDR3 sequences, with less than 8% occurring only once. The sequenced sample was PBMCs from blood, obtained about 24 months after vaccination. These receptors came from a man aged 50-75 years who received an inactivated influenza vaccine.

There are a few counts of this clonotype. V usage is TRBV28 and J usage is TRBJ2-2; D unresolved. V was trimmed by 5 bases and J by 6 bases, leaving 10 bases between them. The germline gives CDR1 MDHEN, CDR2 SYDVKM. There are 13 residues in the CDR3. The CDR3 sequence: CASSEWRSGELFF. In nucleotides, the CDR3 is TGTGCCAGCAGTGAGTGGCGGTCCGGGGAGCTGTTTTTT.

There are a few counts of this clonotype. The V and J genes are TRBV5-1 and TRBJ1-2; 9 bases fit TRBD1. This CDR3 contains 14 residues. Looked up from germline, CDR1 is SGHRS and CDR2 is YFSETQ. Germline trimming cut 2 bases from V and 7 bases from J; bases unmatched to any gene: 6. CDR3 in amino acids: CASSLRQGGGGYTF. CDR3 in DNA: TGCGCCAGCAGCTTACGACAGGGGGGCGGTGGCTACACCTTC. Looking up the rest from reference TRBV5-1 and TRBJ1-2 gives the full variable domain: KAGVTQTPRYLIKTRGQQVTLSCSPISGHRSVSWYQQTPGQGLQFLFEYFSETQRNKGNFPGRFSGRQFSNSRSEMNVSTLELGDSALYLCASSLRQGGGGYTFGSGTRLTVV.

This clonotype was recorded many times. This chain links TRBV6-1 with TRBJ2-1; D may be TRBD1 (6 bases). V lost 7 bases to trimming and J lost 0 bases, with 13 bases between them. Per germline, CDR1 MNHNS and CDR2 SASEGT. This CDR3 has 15 residues. The CDR3 DNA follows: TGTGCCAGCACCCCCCCCAGGGGCTCCTACAATGAGCAGTTCTTC. It codes for CASTPPRGSYNEQFF.

This sequence joins TRBV6-2 or TRBV6-3 and TRBJ1-5; 7 positions agree with TRBD1. The CDR3 is 15 residues long. The junction had 4 bases not matched to a gene; V was cut back by 4 bases and J by 1 base. Germline V lookup: CDR1 MNHEY, CDR2 SVGEGT. In DNA form, the CDR3 reads TGTGCCAGCAGTTGGGACAGTGTGAGCAATCAGCCCCAGCATTTT. It is translated as CASSWDSVSNQPQHF.

This clonotype has ten or more counts. V is TRBV3-1 and J is TRBJ2-7; a weak D match, TRBD2 (5 bases). With 0 bases removed from V and 1 base from J, the gap between germline ends came to 10 bases. In germline, CDR1 is LGHDT, CDR2 YNNKEL (reference sequence). CDR3 size: 15 residues. The CDR3 DNA reads TGTGCCAGCAGCCAAGATTGGTCGGGGTCCTACGAGCAGTACTTC. Its translation is CASSQDWSGSYEQYF.

This chain connects TRBV29-1 to TRBJ1-5, with 7 bases that match TRBD1. The CDR3 contains 15 residues. J lost 5 bases, V lost 7 bases, and 14 bases had no gene match. Germline lookup yields CDR1 SQVTM and CDR2 ANQGSEA. The CDR3 spells CSASTSTGRDQPQHF. The CDR3 bases are TGCAGCGCCTCAACCTCGACAGGGAGGGATCAGCCCCAGCATTTT. Variable domain in full (rest from reference TRBV29-1 and TRBJ1-5): SAVISQKPSRDICQRGTSLTIQCQVDSQVTMMFWYRQQPGQSLTLIATANQGSEATYESGFVIDKFPISRPNLTFSTLTVSNMSPEDSSIYLCSASTSTGRDQPQHFGDGTRLSIL.

This clonotype came up many times. This rearrangement joins TRBV24-1 to TRBJ2-3; tentative D call: TRBD1 (5 bases). The CDR3 consists of 12 residues. Trimming left V 5 bases short and J 6 bases short, with 8 bases between. CDR1 KGHDR and CDR2 SFDVKD come from the germline V gene. CDR3 residues: CATSGGLDTQYF. The DNA for the CDR3 is TGTGCCACCAGTGGGGGCCTGGATACGCAGTATTTT.

This clonotype was detected only a few times. The chain joins TRBV6-2 or TRBV6-3 to TRBJ1-1; possibly TRBD1 for D (5 bases). Deletions cut 5 bases from V and 5 bases from J, with 12 bases between. The CDR3 is 13 amino acids. CDR1 and CDR2 (germline): MNHEY, SVGEGT. The CDR3 loop is CASSLLRETEAFF. CDR3 bases: TGTGCCAGCAGTCTGCTCAGGGAGACTGAAGCTTTCTTT.